Described below is a single T cell receptor beta chain sequence and its context. The antigen remains undetermined. Clones were read by immunoSEQ multiplex PCR, and TCRdb kept only the in-frame ones, dropping some. The sample lists 140,000 to 150,000 clones, 80% to 90% occurring once. CDR1 and CDR2 (germline): LNHNV, YYDKDF (reference sequence). The CDR3 extends over 14 amino acids. V lost 3 bases, J lost 1 base, and 7 bases lay in between. These data are taken from a study of T cell responses to AZD1222 COVID-19 vaccine. Turning to the study itself: Pooling covered second doses at about 4 or about 12 weeks. Broader study findings: Unmutated variant regions are reportedly targeted by nearly half of spike-specific TCRs. Spike-specific TCR depth and breadth grew after two AZD1222 doses.

Sequenced here: peripheral blood, sampled on day 0 of AZD1222 vaccination. This TCR was recovered from an adult in good health. The chain combines TRBV15 with TRBJ1-3; no clear D. Here the CDR3 reads CATSRRGSGNTIYF. The CDR3 region has the DNA TGTGCCACCAGCAGGAGAGGATCTGGAAACACCATATATTTT. Based on the CDR3 plus reference TRBV15 and TRBJ1-3, the full variable domain is DAMVIQNPRYQVTQFGKPVTLSCSQTLNHNVMYWYQQKSSQAPKLLFHYYDKDFNNEADTPDNFQSRRPNTSFCFLDIRSPGLGDTAMYLCATSRRGSGNTIYFGEGSWLTVV.